The 12 T cell receptor beta chains in this list originate from one sample, sequenced in a study of cytomegalovirus exposure and HLA in healthy donors (dated by TCRdb to 2016 to 2017). The library relied on the immunoSEQ multiplex PCR assay. A mixture of 60 forward primers for TCR Vbeta segments and 13 reverse primers for TCR Jbeta segments was used in the multiplex PCR. TCRdb stores this immuneACCESS table with in-frame sequences only. Part of the clones is absent; in the studies checked, under half of the shortfall reflects unresolved V genes, and no reason is known for the rest. For this sample the table gives about 72,000 clones, of which 65% to 70% were detected only once. The ten largest clones take up roughly 20% of the sample. The specimen sequenced was PBMCs. These receptors came from a man aged 35 to 55 in good health and CMV-seropositive.

This chain uses TRBV6-4 with TRBJ2-3; 10 nucleotides align to TRBD2. The germline gives CDR1 MRHNA, CDR2 SNTAGT. V lost 5 bases to trimming and J lost 2 bases; unmatched junction nucleotides: 1. The CDR3 loop spans 14 amino acids. In DNA form, the CDR3 reads TGTGCCAGCAGTAGCGGGGGGGCCACAGATACGCAGTATTTT. Its protein product is CASSSGGATDTQYF.

This chain joins TRBV9 and TRBJ2-7, with D possibly matching TRBD2 (6 bases). The V and J ends lost 5 bases and 5 bases respectively, with 20 bases between them. CDR1 SGDLS and CDR2 YYNGEE come from the germline V gene. This CDR3 is built from 15 residues. The CDR3 protein is CASSGGWGFDNEQYF. The CDR3, as DNA: TGTGCCAGCAGTGGAGGGTGGGGGTTCGACAACGAGCAGTACTTC.

As to this clone: The junction shows a germline mismatch at one end, possibly a read error. The V call is TRBV7-7, the J call TRBJ1-1, with no clear D. The CDR3 is 13 amino acids. Germline loops: CDR1 SSHAT, CDR2 FNYEAQ (reference sequence). CDR3 in amino acids: CASSPSVNTEAFF. CDR3 coding DNA: TGTGCTAGCAGCCCATCAGTGAACACTGAAGCTTTCTTT.

Turning to this clone: In the same sample, other DNA sequences code for this CDR3. The genes are TRBV6-5 and TRBJ1-5; 8 positions agree with TRBD1. There are 14 residues in the CDR3. The V gene end was trimmed by 6 bases and the J gene end by 2 bases; junction bases not matched to a gene: 3. Germline loops: CDR1 MNHEY, CDR2 SVGAGI. The CDR3 bases are TGTGCCAGCAGCCCGGACAGGGGCAATCAGCCCCAGCATTTT. The encoded protein is CASSPDRGNQPQHF.

This clone showed up just a few times. The gene calls are TRBV5-1 and TRBJ1-2; TRBD1 is a possible D gene (5 bases). Trimming took off 3 bases at V and 5 bases at J, with 11 bases between the two ends. The germline gives CDR1 SGHRS, CDR2 YFSETQ. CDR3 size: 13 residues. CDR3 nucleotide sequence: TGCGCCAGCAGCTCGCTGGCAGGGTATGGCTACACCTTC. Translating gives CASSSLAGYGYTF.

The chain employs TRBV11-3 and TRBJ1-4; 7 nucleotides align to TRBD1. The V segment lost 6 bases and the J segment 7 bases; nucleotides outside the gene matches: 8. In germline, CDR1 is SGHNT, CDR2 YENEEA. There are 14 residues in the CDR3. CDR3: CASSSDREGEKLFF. The CDR3 nucleotides read TGTGCCAGCAGTTCAGACAGGGAAGGTGAAAAACTGTTTTTT.

In its sample, this clone was seen a few times. This chain connects TRBV7-9 to TRBJ2-5, with 10 positions matching TRBD1. From germline, CDR1 is SEHNR and CDR2 FQNEAQ (reference sequence). J was trimmed by 5 bases and V by 5 bases; bases with no gene match: 8. The CDR3 spans 15 residues. DNA for the CDR3: TGTGCCAGCAGCGCGGAAGGGACAGGGGATGAGACCCAGTACTTC. Translating gives CASSAEGTGDETQYF.

This clone appeared a few times. This chain connects TRBV5-5 to TRBJ2-2; D is undetermined. The ends were cut back, 2 bases at V and 1 base at J, with 9 bases in the middle. CDR3 length equals 15 residues. The germline gives CDR1 SGHKS, CDR2 YYEKEE (reference sequence). Here the CDR3 reads CASSFLGKNTGELFF. The CDR3 DNA sequence: TGTGCCAGCAGCTTCTTGGGCAAGAACACCGGGGAGCTGTTTTTT.

The chain joins TRBV28 to TRBJ1-1; weak D call: TRBD1 (6 bases). Trimming cost V 8 bases and J 4 bases, with 11 bases left between them. Germline CDR1 is MDHEN and CDR2 is SYDVKM. The CDR3 is 12 residues long. The CDR3: CASGVGGTEAFF. The CDR3 DNA reads as TGTGCCAGCGGTGTAGGGGGCACTGAAGCTTTCTTT.

CDR3 sequence (DNA): TGTGCCAGCAGCTCAGGACAGATTAATGAAAAACTGTTTTTT. Its protein is CASSSGQINEKLFF. The chain combines TRBV6-5 with TRBJ1-4, with D possibly matching TRBD1 (6 bases). The V gene lost 6 bases and the J gene lost 4 bases, with 12 bases spanning the gap. The CDR3 covers 14 residues. Germline assignment: CDR1 MNHEY and CDR2 SVGAGI.

The gene calls are TRBV2 and TRBJ2-7; 10 nucleotides align to TRBD1. The germline gives CDR1 SNHLY, CDR2 FYNNEI. The length of the CDR3 is 14 residues. J was trimmed by 5 bases and V by 3 bases; bases with no gene match: 4. CDR3 in DNA: TGTGCCAGCAGTGATGGACAGGGGGAGAACGAGCAGTACTTC. This codes for CASSDGQGENEQYF.

V gene TRBV7-2 combines with J gene TRBJ2-5, with D maybe TRBD2 (6 bases). The germline V and J ends were trimmed by 5 bases and 3 bases, with 19 bases remaining between them. This CDR3 contains 16 residues. Per germline, CDR1 SGHTA and CDR2 FQGNSA. The CDR3 loop reads CASSPQWGVIKETQYF. CDR3 DNA sequence: TGTGCCAGCAGCCCCCAGTGGGGGGTCATTAAAGAGACCCAGTACTTC.